This T cell receptor (beta chain) appears in the sequencing data of a study of long-term antiretroviral therapy in people with HIV. Assay version v3.0 of immunoSEQ was used, and it was run at survey level. Only in-frame clones appear in the TCRdb table, and some are missing; sequencing was by immunoSEQ multiplex PCR. The data show tens of thousands of clones, with just under 80% seen just once and approximately 8% held by the top ten. Germline CDR1 and CDR2: GTSNPN and SVGIG (reference sequence). The CDR3 covers 11 residues. Between the trimmed V and J ends, which lost 2 bases and 7 bases, there was a span of 8 bases.

This clonotype was obtained from a woman aged 50 to 65 with HIV. This rearrangement joins TRBV30 to TRBJ1-1, with no clear D. Specimen: unsorted PBMCs, collected 3.1 years after starting antiretroviral therapy. CDR3 sequence: CAWSQAGEAFF. The CDR3 bases are TGTGCCTGGAGTCAAGCGGGTGAAGCTTTCTTT. Full variable domain (outside the CDR3, taken from reference TRBV30 and TRBJ1-1): SQTIHQWPATLVQPVGSPLSLECTVEGTSNPNLYWYRQAAGRGLQLLFYSVGIGQISSEVPQNLSASRPQDRQFILSSKKLLLSDSGFYLCAWSQAGEAFFGQGTRLTVV.